This T cell receptor beta chain stems from a study of blood T cell repertoires in COVID-19. Overall study context: Samples came from the United States, Italy and Spain, spanning acute and convalescent COVID-19. Nucleic acid was either cDNA or gDNA, and it came from T cells, B-cell-depleted T cells, or PBMCs.

The V end lost 3 bases, the J end lost 6 bases, and 5 bases lay between the germline ends. The CDR3 is 11 residues long. Germline CDR1 KGHSH, CDR2 LQKENI. Original handling: Nucleated cell number was recorded as an estimate derived from reference gene primer amplification. Produced via immunoSEQ multiplex PCR; TCRdb's table is partial and in-frame only. V and J calls and clone size are given by that table; D and trimming were obtained from the DNA. Of fewer than 200,000 clones listed, 89% are singletons. The material sequenced was peripheral blood. This sequence was found in a young man who had recovered from COVID-19. This chain links TRBV18 with TRBJ1-1; D is unclear. The DNA for the CDR3 is TGTGCCAGCTCACCTCTACCTGAAGCTTTCTTT. Translating gives CASSPLPEAFF.